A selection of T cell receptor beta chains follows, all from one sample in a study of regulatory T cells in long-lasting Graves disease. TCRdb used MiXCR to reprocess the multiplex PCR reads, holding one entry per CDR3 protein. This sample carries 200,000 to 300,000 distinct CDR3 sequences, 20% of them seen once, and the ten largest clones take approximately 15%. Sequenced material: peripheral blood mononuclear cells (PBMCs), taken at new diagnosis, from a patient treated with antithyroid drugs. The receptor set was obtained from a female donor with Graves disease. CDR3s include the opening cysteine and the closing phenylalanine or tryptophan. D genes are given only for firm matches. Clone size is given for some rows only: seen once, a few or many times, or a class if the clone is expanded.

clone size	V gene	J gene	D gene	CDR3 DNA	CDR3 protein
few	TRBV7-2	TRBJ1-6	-	TGTGCCAGCAGCTTGTTTTCGTCACCCCTCCACTTT	CASSLFSSPLHF
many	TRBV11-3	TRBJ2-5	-	TGTGCCAGCAGCCGAGGCCACAGGGAGACCCAGTACTTC	CASSRGHRETQYF
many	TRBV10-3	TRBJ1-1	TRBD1	TGTGCCATCAGTTACGACAGGGGGAACACTGAAGCTTTCTTT	CAISYDRGNTEAFF
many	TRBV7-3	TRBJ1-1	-	TGTGCCAGCAGCCAAGAATTGGGCACTGAAGCTTTCTTT	CASSQELGTEAFF
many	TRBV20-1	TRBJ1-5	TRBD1	TGCAGTGCTAGGGTAGGGGGCCTCCTCAATCAGCCCCAGCATTTT	CSARVGGLLNQPQHF
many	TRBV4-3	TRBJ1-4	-	TGCGCCAGCAGCCAAGAGAGGACGGCAGGGGATGAAAAACTGTTTTTT	CASSQERTAGDEKLFF
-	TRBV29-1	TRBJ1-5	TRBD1	TGCAGCGTTGAGCAGGGGGCGGTCAATCAGCCCCAGCATTTT	CSVEQGAVNQPQHF
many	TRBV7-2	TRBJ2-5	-	TGTGCCAGCAGCCCACAGGCGGAGACCCAGTACTTC	CASSPQAETQYF
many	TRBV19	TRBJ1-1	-	TGTGCCAGTAGTATTGGGCCAGTCACTGAAGCTTTCTTT	CASSIGPVTEAFF
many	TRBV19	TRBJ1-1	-	TGTGCCAGTAGTATAGATAGAGCAACCGGGACACTACTGACTGAAGCTTTCTTT	CASSIDRATGTLLTEAFF
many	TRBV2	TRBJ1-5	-	TGTGCCAGCAGAGAACAGGGCGGGGGGAGCAATCAGCCCCAGCATTTT	CASREQGGGSNQPQHF
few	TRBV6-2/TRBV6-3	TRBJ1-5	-	TGTGCCAGCAGTTACAAAGGGAATCAGCCCCAGCATTTT	CASSYKGNQPQHF
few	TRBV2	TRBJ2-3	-	TGTGCCAGCGGGAAAAGGATGGGTAGAACAGATACGCAGTATTTT	CASGKRMGRTDTQYF
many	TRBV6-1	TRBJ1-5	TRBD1	TGTGCCAGCAGAGAGACAGGGACAGACCAGCCCCAGCATTTT	CASRETGTDQPQHF
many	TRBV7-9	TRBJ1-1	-	TGTGCCAGCAGCTTAGCGGGACACACTGAAGCTTTCTTT	CASSLAGHTEAFF
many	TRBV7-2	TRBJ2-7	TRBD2	TGTGCCAGCAGCTCCCGGGACGGGAGGTACGAGCAGTACTTC	CASSSRDGRYEQYF
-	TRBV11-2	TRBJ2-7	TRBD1	TGTGCCAGCAGCTCGTATACCGGGACAGGGGGATCCGAGCAGTACTTC	CASSSYTGTGGSEQYF
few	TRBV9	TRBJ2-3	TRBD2	TGTGCCAGCAGCGTAGAAGGGACTAGCGGAGCTGATACGCAGTATTTT	CASSVEGTSGADTQYF
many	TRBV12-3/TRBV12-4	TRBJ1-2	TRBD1	TGTGCCAGCAGCCAACTATTGGACAGGGCGTTTTATTATGGCTACACCTTC	CASSQLLDRAFYYGYTF
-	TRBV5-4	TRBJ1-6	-	TGTGCCAGCAGCTTGGGGCAGGGGCCCAGCTCCTATAATTCACCCCTCCACTTT	CASSLGQGPSSYNSPLHF
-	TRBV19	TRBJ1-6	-	TGTGCCAGTAGGGCCCTCAAGGAAGCAAGAAATTCACCCCTCCACTTT	CASRALKEARNSPLHF
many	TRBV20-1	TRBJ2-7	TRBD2	TGCAGTGCTAGGGATGGACTAGCGGGATGGTACGAGCAGTACTTC	CSARDGLAGWYEQYF
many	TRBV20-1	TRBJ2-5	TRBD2	TGCAGTGCTAGAGGGATAGCGGGAGGGCCGGGAGAGACCCAGTACTTC	CSARGIAGGPGETQYF
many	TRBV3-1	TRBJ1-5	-	TGTGCGTCGGGCGCAGGATCGCGCAATCAGCCCCAGCATTTT	CASGAGSRNQPQHF
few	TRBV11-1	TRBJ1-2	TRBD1	TGTGCCAGCAGCACGGTCCAGGGGGCGGTTGGCTACACCTTC	CASSTVQGAVGYTF
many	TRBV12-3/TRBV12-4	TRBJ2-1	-	TGTGCCAGCAGTTTTCCCGGTAGCATTAATGAGCAGTTCTTC	CASSFPGSINEQFF
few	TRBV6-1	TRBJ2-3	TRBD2	TGTGCCAGCAGTCAAGCGGGAGCGACAGATACGCAGTATTTT	CASSQAGATDTQYF
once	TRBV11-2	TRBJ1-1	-	TGTGCCAGCAGTACGGGGGGGAGGGCTGAAGCTTTCTTT	CASSTGGRAEAFF
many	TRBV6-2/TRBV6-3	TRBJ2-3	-	TGTGCCAGCAGTTACGTAGGCACAGATACGCAGTATTTT	CASSYVGTDTQYF
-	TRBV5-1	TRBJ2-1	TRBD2	TGTGCCAGCAGCTTGACTAGCGGGAGGGCCATGAATGAGCAGTTCTTC	CASSLTSGRAMNEQFF
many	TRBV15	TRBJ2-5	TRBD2	TGTGCCACCAGCAGAGCAGCGGGGGGTACGGAGACCCAGTACTTC	CATSRAAGGTETQYF
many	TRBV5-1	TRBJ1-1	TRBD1	TGCGCCAGCAGCGGTCAGGGGGTAGGAACTGAAGCTTTCTTT	CASSGQGVGTEAFF
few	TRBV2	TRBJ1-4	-	TGTGCCAGCGGTGGAGAGATACCCAATGAAAAACTGTTTTTT	CASGGEIPNEKLFF
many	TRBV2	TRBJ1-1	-	TGTGCCAGCAGGGCAAGTATGAACACTGAAGCTTTCTTT	CASRASMNTEAFF
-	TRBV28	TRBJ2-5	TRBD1	TGTGCCAGCAGTTTCGGGACAGGGGGCGTAGAGACCCAGTACTTC	CASSFGTGGVETQYF
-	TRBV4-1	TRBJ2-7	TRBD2	TGTGCCAGCAGCCTGGGACTAGCGGGGGGGAACGAGCAGTACTTC	CASSLGLAGGNEQYF
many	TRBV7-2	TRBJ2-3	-	TGTGCCAGCAGCTTAGTTGACCGAGGAGATACGCAGTATTTT	CASSLVDRGDTQYF
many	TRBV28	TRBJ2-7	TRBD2	TGTGCCAGCAGTTTAGGTGGGAGGGGCGAGCAGTACTTC	CASSLGGRGEQYF
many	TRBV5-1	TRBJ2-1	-	TGTGCCAGCAGCTGGACCGGGACGACGATTGCCAGGGAGCAGTTCTTC	CASSWTGTTIAREQFF
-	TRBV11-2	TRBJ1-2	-	TGTGCCAGCAGTCAAAATTCAGACGGGCCCTTGGTCGATAACTATGGCTACACCTTC	CASSQNSDGPLVDNYGYTF
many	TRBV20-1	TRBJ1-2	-	TGCAGTGCTCTCCACCCGGACGGCTATGGCTACACCTTC	CSALHPDGYGYTF
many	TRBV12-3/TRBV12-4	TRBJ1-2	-	TGTGCCAGCAGTTTCGGGGCCCGAGGAGACACCTTC	CASSFGARGDTF
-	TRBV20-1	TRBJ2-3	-	TGCAGTGCTAGAGAACGGAGGGCTGCAGATACGCAGTATTTT	CSARERRAADTQYF
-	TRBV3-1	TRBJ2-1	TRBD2	TGTGCCAGCAGCCCTAGACAGCGGGGGGAGCAGTTCTTC	CASSPRQRGEQFF
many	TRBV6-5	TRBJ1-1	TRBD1	TGTGCCAGTAGTTATATAGGGACAGGGGAAGCTTTCTTT	CASSYIGTGEAFF
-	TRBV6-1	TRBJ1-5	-	TGTGCCAGCCCTTGGGGCCCCCCGGGAAGGGATCAGCCCCAGCATTTT	CASPWGPPGRDQPQHF
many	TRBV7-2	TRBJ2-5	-	TGTGCCAGCAGCTTAGAATCCGTCGTCCAAGAGACCCAGTACTTC	CASSLESVVQETQYF
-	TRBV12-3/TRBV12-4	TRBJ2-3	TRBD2	TGTGCCAGCAGTTTTGGTTTAACTAGCGGGAGTTCCCCCCCAGATACGCAGTATTTT	CASSFGLTSGSSPPDTQYF
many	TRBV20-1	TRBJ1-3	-	TGCAGTGTTACATGGGGAAACACCATATATTTT	CSVTWGNTIYF